Following are 28 T cell receptor beta chains from one sample sequenced in a study of T cells in Graves' hyperthyroidism and ophthalmopathy. Authors of the study amplified TCR beta CDR3 regions from RNA transcripts. The HTBI primer set drove a first-round RT-PCR of the TCR CDR3. One entry per CDR3 protein, called by TCRdb with MiXCR from the multiplex PCR reads. The sample contains some 300,000 distinct CDR3 sequences, approximately 16% of which appear only once. The material sequenced was blood. These receptors originate from a young man with Graves' hyperthyroidism.

The sample holds a few counts of this clonotype. V gene TRBV27 combines with J gene TRBJ2-1; 7 nucleotides line up with TRBD2. With V trimmed by 2 bases and J by 7 bases, 8 bases remained unmatched. The CDR3 length is 15 residues. Germline V gene sequence: CDR1 MNHEY, CDR2 SMNVEV (reference sequence). The CDR3 DNA follows: TGTGCCAGCAGTTTAGGGGGAGGGCCGAGGAATGAGCAGTTCTTC. Protein product: CASSLGGGPRNEQFF.

This clonotype has a count of ten or more. A much bigger clone sits one base away, suggesting this may be a read error. V usage is TRBV6-2 or TRBV6-3 and J usage is TRBJ2-1; the D is unclear. Trimming pared 10 bases from V and 4 bases from J, leaving 29 bases between. The CDR3 consists of 18 residues. From germline, CDR1 is MNHEY and CDR2 SVGEGT. The CDR3 nucleotides read TGTGCCAATCTCCCGGTGGGTTCGGCACAAACTTTTTACAATGAGCAGTTCTTC. This sequence encodes CANLPVGSAQTFYNEQFF.

This clonotype was found many times. The V call is TRBV12-3 or TRBV12-4, the J call TRBJ2-1, with a tentative D call TRBD2 (7 bases). This CDR3 is built from 15 residues. V was clipped by 6 bases and J by 2 bases, with 14 bases between them. The CDR3 region is CASSPSGDTYNEQFF. The CDR3 DNA reads as TGTGCCAGCAGCCCAAGCGGGGACACCTACAATGAGCAGTTCTTC.

This clonotype was seen only a few times. This chain links TRBV29-1 with TRBJ1-1; D is undetermined. CDR1 and CDR2 (germline): SQVTM, ANQGSEA. Trimming pared 5 bases from V and 6 bases from J, leaving 7 bases between. The CDR3 runs 10 residues. CDR3 nucleotide sequence: TGCAGCGTTTTCGACGCTGAAGCTTTCTTT. Protein product: CSVFDAEAFF.

The V and J genes are TRBV4-1 and TRBJ2-5; 14 bases fit TRBD2. The CDR3 extends over 17 amino acids. The trim removed 4 bases at V and 2 bases at J, leaving 6 bases unmatched. Germline V gene sequence: CDR1 MGHRA, CDR2 YSYEKL. The CDR3 nucleotides read TGCGCCAGCAGCCCGGTTGGGACTAGCGGGGGACAAGAGACCCAGTACTTC. As protein: CASSPVGTSGGQETQYF.

This clonotype showed up just a few times. This chain joins TRBV5-4 and TRBJ2-3; no reliable D call. Per the germline V gene, CDR1 is SGHNT and CDR2 is YYREEE (reference sequence). The CDR3 is made up of 16 amino acids. Trimming shortened V by 0 bases and J by 4 bases, and 15 bases separated the two germline ends. The CDR3 nucleotides read TGTGCCAGCAGCTTGGGGTTAAGTTTCGAGCCAGATACGCAGTATTTT. Its protein product is CASSLGLSFEPDTQYF.

A note on this clonotype: A much larger clone sits a single nucleotide away, making a read error possible. This chain uses TRBV7-9 with TRBJ2-3; 7 bases are shared with TRBD2. Germline lookup yields CDR1 SEHNR and CDR2 FQNEAQ (reference sequence). The CDR3 has 14 amino acids. The CDR3 here is CASRRLADTDTHYF. Written as DNA, the CDR3 is TGTGCCAGCAGACGTCTAGCGGACACAGATACGCATTATTTT.

The chain employs TRBV11-2 and TRBJ2-7, with 9 bases matching TRBD2. The germline V gene encodes CDR1 SGHAT and CDR2 FQNNGV. The V and J ends lost 6 bases and 5 bases, in that order; junction bases with no gene match: 11. This CDR3 region has 15 residues. The CDR3 loop reads CASRSPFAGGNEQYF. The CDR3 nucleotides are TGTGCCAGCAGATCTCCCTTCGCGGGAGGGAACGAGCAGTACTTC. Looking up the rest from reference TRBV11-2 and TRBJ2-7 gives the full variable domain: EAGVAQSPRYKIIEKRQSVAFWCNPISGHATLYWYQQILGQGPKLLIQFQNNGVVDDSQLPKDRFSAERLKGVDSTLKIQPAKLEDSAVYLCASRSPFAGGNEQYFGPGTRLTVT.

The sample holds one count of this clonotype. A much larger clone lies one base from this, so it may be a read error. J is TRBJ1-3 and V is TRBV3-1, with D unclear. The V end lost 1 base, the J end lost 4 bases, and 2 bases lay between the germline ends. CDR3 size: 12 residues. Germline V CDR1 and CDR2: LGHDT, YNNKEL (reference sequence). CDR3 bases: TGTGCCAGCAGCCAAGTAGGAAACACCATATATTTT. This sequence encodes CASSQVGNTIYF.

Ten or more counts support this clonotype. The chain recombines TRBV27 with TRBJ2-7, with D possibly being TRBD1 (6 bases). CDR1 and CDR2 from the germline V gene are MNHEY and SMNVEV (reference sequence). This CDR3 is built from 13 residues. V was trimmed by 3 bases and J by 2 bases, leaving 8 bases between them. The CDR3 nucleotides are TGTGCCAGCAGTTTGACAGGTCCCTACGAGCAGTACTTC. This translates into CASSLTGPYEQYF.

In its sample, this clonotype was seen a few times. CDR3 sequence reads: CASSIQEGYGYTF. CDR3 coding DNA: TGTGCCAGTAGTATACAGGAAGGGTATGGCTACACCTTC. V is TRBV19 and J is TRBJ1-2; D is unclear. Trimming took off 2 bases at V and 5 bases at J, with 9 bases between the two ends. CDR3 length: 13 amino acids. CDR1 is LNHDA and CDR2 is SQIVND in the germline V gene (reference sequence).

This clonotype was recorded many times. The chain joins TRBV12-3 or TRBV12-4 to TRBJ1-1; 9 bases are a match to TRBD1. With V trimmed by 6 bases and J by 6 bases, 8 bases remained unmatched. CDR3 size: 14 residues. As DNA, the CDR3 is TGTGCCAGCAGGAATGGACAGGGGACCCCTGAAGCTTTCTTT. It is translated as CASRNGQGTPEAFF.

At least ten counts were recorded for this clonotype. The chain links TRBV7-3 to TRBJ1-1, with D possibly TRBD1 on 5 matching bases. Germline V CDR1 and CDR2: SGHTA, FQGTGA. The germline V and J ends were trimmed by 4 bases and 6 bases, with 15 bases remaining between them. The CDR3 runs 14 residues. As DNA, the CDR3 is TGTGCCAGCAGCTCCGGGACTTTAGGCCCTGAAGCTTTCTTT. Translated: CASSSGTLGPEAFF. The full variable domain, with the rest looked up from reference TRBV7-3 and TRBJ1-1, is GAGVSQTPSNKVTEKGKYVELRCDPISGHTALYWYRQSLGQGPEFLIYFQGTGAADDSGLPNDRFFAVRPEGSVSTLKIQRTERGDSAVYLCASSSGTLGPEAFFGQGTRLTVV.

The DNA of the CDR3 is TGCGCCAGCAGGCAGTACAATGAGCAGTTCTTC. It is translated as CASRQYNEQFF. The chain combines TRBV5-1 with TRBJ2-1; no firm D call. Germline V gene sequence: CDR1 SGHRS, CDR2 YFSETQ. This CDR3 comprises 11 residues. Trimming left V 5 bases short and J 4 bases short, with 4 bases between.

This clonotype appeared many times. The V and J genes are TRBV2 and TRBJ2-2; 9 bases agree with TRBD2. Germline trimming cut 8 bases from V and 1 base from J; bases unmatched to any gene: 5. The CDR3 is made up of 15 amino acids. The germline V gene has CDR1 SNHLY and CDR2 FYNNEI. CDR3 nucleotide sequence: TGTGCCAGCCTCGAAGCGGGAGGGAACACCGGGGAGCTGTTTTTT. Residues: CASLEAGGNTGELFF.

The J gene is TRBJ2-2, the V gene TRBV29-1; D is possibly TRBD1 (6 bases). The V end was cut by 6 bases, the J end by 0 bases, with 14 bases between. CDR1 and CDR2 from the germline V gene are SQVTM and ANQGSEA. CDR3 size: 15 residues. CDR3 loop: CSVILGQPNTGELFF. The CDR3 DNA sequence: TGCAGCGTCATATTGGGACAACCGAACACCGGGGAGCTGTTTTTT.

This clonotype was picked up many times. The rearrangement uses TRBV6-1 and TRBJ2-7; D may be TRBD1 or TRBD2 (6 bases each). V was cut by 5 bases and J by 3 bases, with 17 bases left in between. CDR3 length: 15 residues. Germline V lookup: CDR1 MNHNS, CDR2 SASEGT. The CDR3 DNA follows: TGTGCCAGCAGTTACGCCCGTGGGGGGCACTACGAGCAGTACTTC. Translated, it gives CASSYARGGHYEQYF.

A few counts support this clonotype. The chain uses TRBV12-3 or TRBV12-4 and TRBJ1-4, with a possible D match to TRBD1 (5 bases). This CDR3 has 17 residues. V lost 6 bases and J lost 10, with 27 bases in between. CDR3 loop: CASSPREASRGSGKLFF. In DNA form, the CDR3 reads TGTGCCAGCAGCCCCCGGGAGGCATCGAGGGGTTCGGGAAAACTGTTTTTT.

The table lists this clonotype with a few counts. The CDR3 region is CASSLGRREGQYF. DNA of the CDR3: TGTGCCAGCAGCTTGGGCCGGCGGGAGGGCCAGTATTTT. The chain couples TRBV9 to TRBJ2-3; 9 nucleotides match TRBD2. CDR1 is SGDLS and CDR2 is YYNGEE in the germline V gene. The CDR3 contains 13 residues. J was trimmed by 12 bases and V by 4 bases; bases with no gene match: 9.

In this sample, this clonotype turned up many times. This sequence joins TRBV12-3 or TRBV12-4 and TRBJ1-1; D gene ambiguous. Between the trimmed V and J ends, which lost 6 bases and 11 bases, there was a span of 19 bases. This CDR3 has 13 residues. Written as DNA, the CDR3 is TGTGCCAGCAGCCCCCGACTCCCCTTGAGGGCTTTCTTT. Protein sequence: CASSPRLPLRAFF.

This clonotype was seen repeatedly, ten times or more. One junction end does not reproduce the germline sequence, and a read error may be involved. This sequence joins TRBV13 and TRBJ2-1; TRBD2 agrees at 13 bases. Looked up from germline, CDR1 is PRHDT and CDR2 is FYEKMQ (reference sequence). The CDR3 extends over 18 amino acids. The CDR3 nucleotides read TGTGCCAGCAGATTAGGACTAGCGGGAGTGCTCCGAAACAATGAGCAGTTCTTC. Amino acid sequence: CASRLGLAGVLRNNEQFF.

This clonotype has just a few counts. Being one base from a much bigger clone, this may be a read error. The rearrangement links TRBV12-3 or TRBV12-4 to TRBJ1-3; no reliable D call. The CDR3 has 11 residues. Trimming pared 4 bases from V and 9 bases from J, leaving 7 bases between. CDR3 region: CASSSSSTIYF. Here the CDR3 DNA reads TGTGCCAGCAGTTCCAGTAGCACCATATATTTT.

This clonotype occurred many times. The CDR3 DNA reads as TGTGCCAGCGAACGGGACTCACACAATGAGCAGTTCTTC. It yields the protein CASERDSHNEQFF. The chain combines TRBV7-9 with TRBJ2-1; D is perhaps TRBD2 (6 bases). The CDR3 runs to 13 residues. Trimming stripped 8 bases from V and 5 bases from J, with 13 bases between. CDR1 SEHNR and CDR2 FQNEAQ come from the germline V gene (reference sequence).

Concerning this clonotype: A much larger clone is a single base away; this may be a read error. V is TRBV28 and J is TRBJ2-7; 9 bases are shared with TRBD2. The CDR3 consists of 17 residues. With V trimmed by 3 bases and J by 5 bases, 14 bases remained unmatched. Germline CDR1 reads MDHEN; CDR2 reads SYDVKM. This CDR3 is CASSFPPPAGGSHEQYF. The CDR3 nucleotides read TGTGCCAGCAGTTTTCCGCCCCCAGCGGGAGGTTCCCACGAGCAGTACTTC.

This sequence joins TRBV15 and TRBJ1-5, with 7 positions matching TRBD1. The CDR3 has 15 residues. Unmatched junction bases numbered 4, after V lost 0 bases and J lost 5 bases. The V gene's germline CDR1 is LNHNV and CDR2 YYDKDF (reference sequence). CDR3 in amino acids: CATSRDYRGHQPQHF. The CDR3 DNA follows: TGTGCCACCAGCAGAGATTACAGGGGACATCAGCCCCAGCATTTT.

The chain links TRBV27 to TRBJ1-5, with D possibly matching TRBD1 (6 bases). Trimming stripped 6 bases from V and 4 bases from J, with 16 bases between. This CDR3 contains 15 residues. Germline V gene data show CDR1 as MNHEY and CDR2 as SMNVEV (reference sequence). CDR3: CASSRGPGGNQPQHF. CDR3 sequence (DNA): TGTGCCAGCAGCAGGGGCCCGGGAGGAAATCAGCCCCAGCATTTT.

Note on this clonotype: This may come from a read error, since a much larger clone is one base off. The rearrangement joins TRBV7-9 to TRBJ1-5, with TRBD1 identical over 7 bases. The germline gives CDR1 SEHNR, CDR2 FQNEAQ (reference sequence). V was clipped by 5 bases and J by 5 bases; unmatched bases: 3. The CDR3 consists of 13 residues. CDR3 in amino acids: CASSRDRDQPQHF. The CDR3 DNA reads TGTGCCAGCAGCCGCGACAGGGATCAGCCCCAGCATTTT.

This clonotype was seen at least ten times. The V call is TRBV3-1, the J call TRBJ2-5; D may be TRBD2 (7 bases). Per germline, CDR1 LGHDT and CDR2 YNNKEL (reference sequence). The length of the CDR3 is 15 residues. Trimming took 7 bases from V and 5 from J, leaving 20 bases between them. CDR3 in amino acids: CASMGAAGAGETQYF. The CDR3, as DNA: TGTGCCAGCATGGGGGCGGCGGGAGCTGGTGAGACCCAGTACTTC.